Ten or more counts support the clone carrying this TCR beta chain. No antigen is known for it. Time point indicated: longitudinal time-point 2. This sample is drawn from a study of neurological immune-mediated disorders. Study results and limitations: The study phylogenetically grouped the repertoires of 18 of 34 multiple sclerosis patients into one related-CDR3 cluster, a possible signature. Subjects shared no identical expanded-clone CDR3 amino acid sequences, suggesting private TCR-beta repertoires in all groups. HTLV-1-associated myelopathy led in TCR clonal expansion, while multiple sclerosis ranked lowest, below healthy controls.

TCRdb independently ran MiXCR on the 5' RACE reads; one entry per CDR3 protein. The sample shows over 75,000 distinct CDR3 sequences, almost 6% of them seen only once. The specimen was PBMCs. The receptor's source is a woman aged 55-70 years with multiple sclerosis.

CDR3 sequence: CASSFRSGAWEQYF. In DNA, the CDR3 is TGTGCCAGCAGTTTCCGCAGCGGGGCCTGGGAGCAGTACTTC. The chain couples TRBV12-3 or TRBV12-4 to TRBJ2-7; 7 positions agree with TRBD2. The CDR3 contains 14 residues. The junction had 9 bases not matched to a gene; V was cut back by 3 bases and J by 7 bases.